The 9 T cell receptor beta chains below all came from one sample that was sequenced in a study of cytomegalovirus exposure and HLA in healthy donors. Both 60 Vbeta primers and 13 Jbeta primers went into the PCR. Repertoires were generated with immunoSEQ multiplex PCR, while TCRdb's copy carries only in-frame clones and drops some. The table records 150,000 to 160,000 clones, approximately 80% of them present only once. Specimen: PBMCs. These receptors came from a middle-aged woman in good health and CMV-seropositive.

The CDR3 DNA is TGTGCCAGCGGTCGGGGCACTGAAGCTTTCTTT. Translation: CASGRGTEAFF. This chain connects TRBV25-1 to TRBJ1-1; no definite D call. The germline CDR1 and CDR2 sequences are MGHDK and SYGVNS. V shed 8 bases and J shed 4 bases, with 8 bases lying between them. This CDR3 is built from 11 residues.

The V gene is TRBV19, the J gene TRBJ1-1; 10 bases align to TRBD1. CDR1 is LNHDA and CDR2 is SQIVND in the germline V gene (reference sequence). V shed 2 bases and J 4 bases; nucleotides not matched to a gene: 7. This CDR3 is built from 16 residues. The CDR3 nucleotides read TGTGCCAGTAGTATACCGGGACAGGGGCCTAGCACTGAAGCTTTCTTT. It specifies CASSIPGQGPSTEAFF.

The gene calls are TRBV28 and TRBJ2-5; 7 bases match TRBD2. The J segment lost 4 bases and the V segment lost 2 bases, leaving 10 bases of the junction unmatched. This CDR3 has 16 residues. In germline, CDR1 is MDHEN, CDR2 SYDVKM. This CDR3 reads CASSLRSAGRGETQYF. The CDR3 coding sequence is TGTGCCAGCAGTTTACGTTCGGCAGGGAGGGGAGAGACCCAGTACTTC.

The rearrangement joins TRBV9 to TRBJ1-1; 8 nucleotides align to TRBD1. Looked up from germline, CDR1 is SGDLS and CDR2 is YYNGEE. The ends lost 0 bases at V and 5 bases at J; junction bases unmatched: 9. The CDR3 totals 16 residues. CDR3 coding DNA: TGTGCCAGCAGCGTAGATGACGGACAGGGAGGGACTGAAGCTTTCTTT. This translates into CASSVDDGQGGTEAFF.

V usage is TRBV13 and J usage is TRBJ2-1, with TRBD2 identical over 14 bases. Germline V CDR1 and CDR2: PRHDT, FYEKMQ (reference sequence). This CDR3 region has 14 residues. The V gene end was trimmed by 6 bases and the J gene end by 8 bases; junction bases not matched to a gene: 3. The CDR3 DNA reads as TGTGCCAGCAGGAGACTAGCGGGAGGGGATGAGCAGTTCTTC. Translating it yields CASRRLAGGDEQFF.

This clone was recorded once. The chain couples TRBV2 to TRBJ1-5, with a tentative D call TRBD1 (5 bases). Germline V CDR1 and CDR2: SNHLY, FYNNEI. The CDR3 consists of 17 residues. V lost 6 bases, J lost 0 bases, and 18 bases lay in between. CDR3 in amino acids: CASSESFGGISNQPQHF. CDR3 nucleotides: TGTGCCAGCAGCGAGAGTTTCGGGGGGATTAGCAATCAGCCCCAGCATTTT.

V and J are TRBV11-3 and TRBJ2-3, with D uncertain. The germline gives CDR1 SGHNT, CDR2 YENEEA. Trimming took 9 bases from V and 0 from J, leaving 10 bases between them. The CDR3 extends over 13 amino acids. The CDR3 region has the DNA TGTGCCAGTCAGCCGACAAGCACAGATACGCAGTATTTT. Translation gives CASQPTSTDTQYF. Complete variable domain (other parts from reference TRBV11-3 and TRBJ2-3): EAGVVQSPRYKIIEKKQPVAFWCNPISGHNTLYWYLQNLGQGPELLIRYENEEAVDDSQLPKDRFSAERLKGVDSTLKIQPAELGDSAVYLCASQPTSTDTQYFGPGTRLTVL.

CDR3 amino acids: CASSYSGDREAFF. The CDR3 DNA follows: TGTGCCAGCAGTTACTCGGGGGACAGGGAAGCTTTCTTT. The V call is TRBV6-5, the J call TRBJ1-1; 8 bases are shared with TRBD1. The CDR3 loop spans 13 amino acids. Germline V gene sequence: CDR1 MNHEY, CDR2 SVGAGI. The V and J ends lost 0 bases and 8 bases, in that order; junction bases with no gene match: 2.

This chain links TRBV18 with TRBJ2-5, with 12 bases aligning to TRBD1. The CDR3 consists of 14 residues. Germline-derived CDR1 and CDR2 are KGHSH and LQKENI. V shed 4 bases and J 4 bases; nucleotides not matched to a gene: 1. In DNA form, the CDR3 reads TGTGCCAGCTCACTGGGACAGGGGGCAGAGACCCAGTACTTC. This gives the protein CASSLGQGAETQYF.